A single sample is the source of the 27 T cell receptor beta chains below, sequenced in a study of beta chain features in type 1 diabetes. Every isolated RNA sample was fully reverse transcribed, so sequencing captured expressed TCRB transcripts. This table comes from immunoSEQ multiplex PCR, and its TCRdb copy is limited to in-frame clones, with some not included. This sample carries 620,000 or so clones, roughly 15% of them seen once, and the ten largest clones take 0.093%. Sequenced material: naive CD4+ T cells from blood. Receptors were obtained from a young man in good health.

This clone was found a few times. The V call is TRBV9, the J call TRBJ2-5; 7 nucleotides match TRBD1. This CDR3 region has 15 residues. The V segment lost 4 bases and the J segment 5 bases; nucleotides outside the gene matches: 11. Germline loops: CDR1 SGDLS, CDR2 YYNGEE. The CDR3 loop is CASSPRDSMWETQYF. CDR3 sequence (DNA): TGTGCCAGCAGCCCCCGGGACAGTATGTGGGAGACCCAGTACTTC.

This clone has only a few counts. This chain links TRBV4-3 with TRBJ1-6; D possibly corresponds to TRBD1 (6 bases). This CDR3 has 16 amino acids. The V gene lost 0 bases and the J gene lost 1 base, with 7 bases spanning the gap. Germline assignment: CDR1 LGHNA and CDR2 YSLEER. In DNA, the CDR3 is TGCGCCAGCAGCCAAGATACAGGGTCCTATAATTCACCCCTCCACTTT. Translated, it gives CASSQDTGSYNSPLHF.

The chain employs TRBV6-5 and TRBJ2-2, with D perhaps matching TRBD1 (6 bases). This CDR3 region has 15 residues. CDR1 is MNHEY, CDR2 SVGAGI, per germline. Trimming took 8 bases from V and 0 from J, leaving 13 bases between them. The CDR3 sequence is CASLGAGANTGELFF. The DNA for the CDR3 is TGTGCCAGCTTGGGGGCCGGGGCGAACACCGGGGAGCTGTTTTTT.

CDR3 amino acids: CASSVKGYRERTDTQYF. CDR3 coding DNA: TGTGCCAGCAGCGTAAAAGGGTACCGGGAGAGGACAGATACGCAGTATTTT. V is TRBV9 and J is TRBJ2-3; possibly TRBD2 for D (6 bases). CDR3 length equals 17 residues. Per germline, CDR1 SGDLS and CDR2 YYNGEE. Trimming cost V 1 base and J 3 bases, with 18 bases left between them.

This clone has just a few counts. The genes are TRBV4-2 and TRBJ2-7; TRBD1 might be the D (5 bases). The CDR3 extends over 14 amino acids. The V end was cut by 4 bases, the J end by 3 bases, with 13 bases between. The germline gives CDR1 LGHNA, CDR2 YNFKEQ. The CDR3 here is CASSPRQGDYEQYF. The CDR3 region has the DNA TGTGCCAGCAGCCCGAGGCAGGGCGACTACGAGCAGTACTTC.

V gene TRBV7-2 combines with J gene TRBJ2-3; perhaps TRBD1 as D (6 bases). V was clipped by 2 bases and J by 2 bases, with 11 bases between them. The CDR3 is 15 amino acids. Germline CDR1 SGHTA, CDR2 FQGNSA. CDR3 bases: TGTGCCAGCAGCTTAATGGGACAAGACACAGATACGCAGTATTTT. Translation gives CASSLMGQDTDTQYF.

The rearrangement uses TRBV9 and TRBJ2-1; 7 nucleotides match TRBD1. Germline loops: CDR1 SGDLS, CDR2 YYNGEE. The CDR3 is 17 amino acids. The ends lost 4 bases at V and 4 bases at J; junction bases unmatched: 14. Here the CDR3 reads CASSPKGSGQQYNEQFF. CDR3 in DNA: TGTGCCAGCAGCCCGAAAGGCTCGGGACAGCAGTACAATGAGCAGTTCTTC. Using reference TRBV9 and TRBJ2-1 for the parts outside the CDR3, the full variable domain is DSGVTQTPKHLITATGQRVTLRCSPRSGDLSVYWYQQSLDQGLQFLIQYYNGEERAKGNILERFSAQQFPDLHSELNLSSLELGDSALYFCASSPKGSGQQYNEQFFGPGTRLTVL.

V is TRBV6-5 and J is TRBJ1-1; 9 bases line up with TRBD1. Germline values: CDR1 MNHEY, CDR2 SVGAGI. This CDR3 is built from 16 residues. J was trimmed by 0 bases and V by 3 bases; bases with no gene match: 5. CDR3 DNA: TGTGCCAGCAGTTATCGCGGGACAGGGCTGAACACTGAAGCTTTCTTT. Its protein product is CASSYRGTGLNTEAFF.

The chain employs TRBV4-1 and TRBJ2-7, with TRBD1 matching over 7 bases. The CDR3 is 16 amino acids. V lost 0 bases, J lost 4 bases, and 9 bases stayed unmatched. The germline V gene encodes CDR1 MGHRA and CDR2 YSYEKL. In DNA, the CDR3 is TGCGCCAGCAGCCAAGAATTGACAGGGATGGCGTACGAGCAGTACTTC. This gives the protein CASSQELTGMAYEQYF.

The table lists this clone with a few counts. The rearrangement uses TRBV7-6 and TRBJ2-1; D ambiguous. The CDR3 spans 17 residues. Trimming removed 0 bases from V and 1 base from J, with 13 bases in between. Germline V gene sequence: CDR1 SGHVS, CDR2 FNYEAQ. The CDR3, as DNA: TGTGCCAGCAGCTTAGCGATCACTACAGCATCCTACAATGAGCAGTTCTTC. It translates to CASSLAITTASYNEQFF.

The CDR3 spells CASSRGKVTYEQYF. CDR3 DNA: TGCGCCAGCAGCCGGGGGAAGGTAACCTACGAGCAGTACTTC. The gene calls are TRBV5-1 and TRBJ2-7, with D maybe TRBD2 (6 bases). Trimming pared 4 bases from V and 2 bases from J, leaving 13 bases between. CDR3 length equals 14 residues. The germline CDR1 and CDR2 sequences are SGHRS and YFSETQ.

The chain employs TRBV7-2 and TRBJ2-3, with 15 nucleotides matching TRBD2. The germline V gene encodes CDR1 SGHTA and CDR2 FQGNSA. Germline trimming cut 2 bases from V and 4 bases from J; bases unmatched to any gene: 4. The CDR3 is 17 residues long. CDR3 amino acids: CASSLRTSGRAADTQYF. As DNA, the CDR3 is TGTGCCAGCAGCTTAAGGACTAGCGGGAGGGCCGCAGATACGCAGTATTTT.

This sequence joins TRBV6-5 and TRBJ1-1; D gene ambiguous. This CDR3 has 15 amino acids. CDR1 and CDR2 (germline): MNHEY, SVGAGI. The germline V and J ends were trimmed by 0 bases and 5 bases, with 13 bases remaining between them. Here the CDR3 reads CASSYSGNRRTEAFF. CDR3 nucleotide sequence: TGTGCCAGCAGTTACTCGGGTAACCGCAGAACTGAAGCTTTCTTT.

This clone appeared a few times. This sample also contains other DNA sequences that code for the same CDR3. The CDR3 DNA follows: TGTGCCAGTAGTATCGACAGGGCGAACACCGGGGAGCTGTTTTTT. It encodes CASSIDRANTGELFF. The chain joins TRBV19 to TRBJ2-2; 7 nucleotides agree with TRBD1. The CDR3 covers 15 residues. V lost 3 bases, J lost 0 bases, and 1 base stayed unmatched. Germline loops: CDR1 LNHDA, CDR2 SQIVND (reference sequence).

In this sample, this clone turned up a few times. J is TRBJ1-5 and V is TRBV7-8; no clear D gene. This CDR3 comprises 12 residues. The germline V and J ends were trimmed by 3 bases and 5 bases, with 5 bases remaining between them. Germline lookup yields CDR1 SGHVS and CDR2 FQNEAQ. CDR3 in DNA: TGTGCCAGCAGCTTTTATTATCAGCCCCAGCATTTT. Amino acids: CASSFYYQPQHF.

This clone was detected a few times. This chain joins TRBV9 and TRBJ2-3, with TRBD2 matching 8 bases. Germline trimming cut 1 base from V and 1 base from J; bases unmatched to any gene: 5. CDR3 size: 16 residues. Germline CDR1 reads SGDLS; CDR2 reads YYNGEE. CDR3 sequence reads: CASSVSGGAGTDTQYF. CDR3 nucleotide sequence: TGTGCCAGCAGCGTATCGGGAGGGGCTGGCACAGATACGCAGTATTTT.

This chain joins TRBV5-1 and TRBJ2-1, with 7 bases identical to TRBD2. The ends lost 0 bases at V and 4 bases at J; junction bases unmatched: 4. The germline CDR1 and CDR2 sequences are SGHRS and YFSETQ. CDR3 length: 15 amino acids. The CDR3 loop reads CASSLELAAYNEQFF. The CDR3 region has the DNA TGCGCCAGCAGCTTGGAGCTAGCGGCTTACAATGAGCAGTTCTTC.

The V and J genes are TRBV30 and TRBJ2-6; TRBD1 matches 8 bases. The J segment lost 0 bases and the V segment lost 7 bases, leaving 8 bases of the junction unmatched. Germline-derived CDR1 and CDR2 are GTSNPN and SVGIG (reference sequence). The CDR3 is 16 amino acids. The CDR3 spells CASRDRPSSGANVLTF. The DNA for the CDR3 is TGTGCCTCAAGGGACAGGCCAAGCTCTGGGGCCAACGTCCTGACTTTC.

The CDR3: CASSSDQHSNQPQHF. CDR3 DNA sequence: TGTGCCAGCTCGTCCGACCAGCATAGCAATCAGCCCCAGCATTTT. The chain combines TRBV18 with TRBJ1-5; D unresolved. CDR1 and CDR2 from the germline V gene are KGHSH and LQKENI. The V gene lost 6 bases and the J gene lost 0 bases, with 12 bases spanning the gap. The CDR3 loop spans 15 amino acids.

This clone has a handful of counts. This chain uses TRBV19 with TRBJ1-5; the D is unclear. The ends were cut back, 3 bases at V and 2 bases at J, with 11 bases in the middle. This CDR3 region has 15 residues. The germline V gene encodes CDR1 LNHDA and CDR2 SQIVND (reference sequence). DNA of the CDR3: TGTGCCAGTAGTATTATCCGCGGTGGCAATCAGCCCCAGCATTTT. Amino acid sequence: CASSIIRGGNQPQHF.

This clone was recorded a few times. The chain uses TRBV9 and TRBJ2-3; TRBD2 aligns across 7 bases. Germline CDR1 SGDLS, CDR2 YYNGEE. V shed 5 bases, J shed 2 bases, and the junction held 8 bases outside the gene matches. The CDR3 is 15 residues long. This CDR3 reads CASRASGTTTDTQYF. The CDR3 coding sequence is TGTGCCAGCAGAGCATCCGGGACTACCACAGATACGCAGTATTTT.

Concerning this clone: Other DNA sequences within the sample encode an identical CDR3. The V call is TRBV18, the J call TRBJ2-7; weak D call: TRBD1 (6 bases). The CDR3 is 14 residues long. Germline loops: CDR1 KGHSH, CDR2 LQKENI. The germline V and J ends were trimmed by 3 bases and 0 bases, with 9 bases remaining between them. CDR3 region: CASSPGQISYEQYF. The CDR3 DNA is TGTGCCAGCTCACCCGGACAGATCTCCTACGAGCAGTACTTC.

The chain has TRBV15 and TRBJ2-5, with D uncertain. This CDR3 has 16 amino acids. Germline V gives CDR1 LNHNV, CDR2 YYDKDF (reference sequence). Between the trimmed V and J ends, which lost 0 bases and 1 base, there was a span of 12 bases. This CDR3 is CATSRDPLVAQETQYF. DNA of the CDR3: TGTGCCACCAGCAGAGACCCCTTGGTGGCCCAAGAGACCCAGTACTTC.

This clone was counted only a few times. This sequence joins TRBV5-1 and TRBJ1-2, with D possibly matching TRBD1 (6 bases). The ends were cut back, 1 base at V and 4 bases at J, with 8 bases in the middle. There are 13 residues in the CDR3. The V gene's germline CDR1 is SGHRS and CDR2 YFSETQ. CDR3 loop: CASSLTGSYGYTF. The CDR3 DNA is TGCGCCAGCAGCTTGACAGGGTCCTATGGCTACACCTTC.

The rearrangement links TRBV6-5 to TRBJ2-7, with D perhaps TRBD1 or TRBD2 (5 bases each). In germline, CDR1 is MNHEY, CDR2 SVGAGI. This CDR3 has 15 amino acids. The V end lost 7 bases, the J end lost 6 bases, and 22 bases lay between the germline ends. The CDR3 is CASIPSPWGRGEQYF. CDR3 nucleotide sequence: TGTGCCAGCATCCCCTCTCCGTGGGGCCGGGGCGAGCAGTACTTC.

This clone has just a few counts. The chain has TRBV5-1 and TRBJ2-7, with 9 bases lining up with TRBD1. V was pared by 4 bases and J by 5 bases, with 4 bases of the junction left unmatched. From germline, CDR1 is SGHRS and CDR2 YFSETQ. This CDR3 is 13 amino acids long. The CDR3 DNA reads as TGCGCCAGCAGCGTAAGACAGGGGGACGAGCAGTACTTC. Its protein product is CASSVRQGDEQYF. The full variable domain, completed using reference TRBV5-1 and TRBJ2-7, is KAGVTQTPRYLIKTRGQQVTLSCSPISGHRSVSWYQQTPGQGLQFLFEYFSETQRNKGNFPGRFSGRQFSNSRSEMNVSTLELGDSALYLCASSVRQGDEQYFGPGTRLTVT.

The rearrangement links TRBV28 to TRBJ1-2, with D uncertain. The CDR3 consists of 10 residues. Trimming took off 5 bases at V and 4 bases at J, with 2 bases between the two ends. Germline values: CDR1 MDHEN, CDR2 SYDVKM. The CDR3 sequence is CASSGYGYTF. CDR3 DNA sequence: TGTGCCAGCAGTGGCTATGGCTACACCTTC.